Ten or more counts support the clone carrying this TCR beta chain. Its antigen is unknown. The sample comes from a study of metastatic and nonmetastatic thyroid tumors. Prior to thyroid surgery, none of the patients had received any treatment. TCRdb re-clonotyped the PCR reads through MiXCR. The sample shows tens of thousands of clones, roughly a quarter of them seen only once. Germline CDR1 LGHNA, CDR2 YNFKEQ. Trimming shortened V by 0 bases and J by 2 bases, and 7 bases separated the two germline ends. This CDR3 comprises 14 residues. General study findings and limits: When malignant thyroid tumors were compared with benign nodules, TCR beta diversity was reportedly significantly higher in the malignant tumors. This held in both blood and tumor samples.

This rearrangement joins TRBV4-2 to TRBJ1-2; D remains unclear. This receptor was taken from a female donor with papillary thyroid cancer or a benign thyroid nodule (not recorded which). Some clones in this sample may be carry-over from other donors' samples. Sequenced: blood. The CDR3 DNA follows: TGTGCCAGCAGCCAAGAGGACGGGAACTATGGCTACACCTTC. This encodes CASSQEDGNYGYTF.